The entry below gives a single TCR beta chain sequence along with its context. Antigen unknown. PCR employed 60 Vbeta and 13 Jbeta primers. Only in-frame clones appear in the TCRdb table, and some are missing; sequencing was by immunoSEQ multiplex PCR. The table has about 130,000 clones, 60% to 85% seen once. Germline assignment: CDR1 MDHEN and CDR2 SYDVKM. This CDR3 has 15 amino acids. The junction had 11 bases not matched to a gene; V was cut back by 4 bases and J by 10 bases. This specimen comes from a study of cytomegalovirus exposure and HLA in healthy donors. Study context: Within an early data release were about 90 million unique TCRs drawn from HLA-typed donors. Study outcomes and limitations: Rarity held for most TCR sequences, but there were some public TCRs that occurred in many donors. Sequencing depth across donors, presence/absence analyses assumed, was roughly uniform. From TCR beta sequences, most subjects' HLA-A and HLA-B alleles were reportedly predicted accurately.

Material for sequencing was PBMCs. The chain couples TRBV28 to TRBJ1-4, with TRBD1 identical over 8 bases. The sequence came from a human donor in good health. The CDR3 DNA reads TGTGCCAGCAGTTCTCAGGGGGCCCGACGGGGAAAACTGTTTTTT. Amino acids: CASSSQGARRGKLFF.